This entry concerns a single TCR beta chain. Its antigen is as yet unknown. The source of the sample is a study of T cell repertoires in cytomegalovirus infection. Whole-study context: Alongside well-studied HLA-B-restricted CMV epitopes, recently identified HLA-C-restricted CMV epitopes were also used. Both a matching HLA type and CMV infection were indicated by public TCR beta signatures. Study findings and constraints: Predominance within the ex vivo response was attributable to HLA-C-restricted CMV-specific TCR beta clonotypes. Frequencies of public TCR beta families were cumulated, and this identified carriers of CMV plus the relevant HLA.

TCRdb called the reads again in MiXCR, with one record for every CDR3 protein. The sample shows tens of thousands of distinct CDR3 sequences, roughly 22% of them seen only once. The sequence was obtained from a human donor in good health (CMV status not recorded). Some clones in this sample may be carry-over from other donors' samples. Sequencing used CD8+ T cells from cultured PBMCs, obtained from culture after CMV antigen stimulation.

This CDR3 reads CSAAGTENHQPQHF. CDR3 DNA sequence: TGCAGTGCAGCCGGGACAGAAAACCATCAGCCCCAGCATTTT. This chain joins TRBV20-1 and TRBJ1-5; 7 bases fit TRBD1. CDR3 size: 14 residues. Germline V gene lookup returns CDR1 DFQATT and CDR2 SNEGSKA (reference sequence). The V and J ends lost 6 bases and 5 bases, in that order; junction bases with no gene match: 10.